This paragraph reports one T cell receptor beta chain. Its antigen is not known. The sample originates from a study of graft-versus-host responses after intestinal transplantation. Study as a whole: Recipients received multivisceral, liver-intestinal, or isolated intestinal transplants. Recipients uniformly received anti-thymocyte globulin induction, followed by tacrolimus and steroids for roughly three years. The study's findings and limits: Recipient-marrow GvH clones were detected, some having first appeared in ileum or blood. Peak levels of circulating GvH clones tracked with early post-transplant HvG declines.

Some clones are missing from TCRdb's copy, which holds only in-frame ones; the method was immunoSEQ multiplex PCR. Of roughly 69,000 clones listed, 90% are singletons. J lost 5 bases, V lost 5 bases, and 4 bases had no gene match. This CDR3 is 13 amino acids long. Germline CDR1 SGHTA, CDR2 FQGTGA. This specimen was unstimulated CD8+ T cells sorted from spleen or lymph node cells, taken before transplant. The TCR sequence derives from a human donor who was the organ donor for an intestinal transplant. V is TRBV7-3 and J is TRBJ2-3; 7 nucleotides align to TRBD2. CDR3 DNA sequence: TGTGCCAGCAGCCCAACTAGCGAAGATACGCAGTATTTT. This translates into CASSPTSEDTQYF.